This T cell receptor (beta chain) appears in the sequencing data of a study of siplizumab effects on memory and regulatory T cells. Trimming left V 4 bases short and J 1 base short, with 13 bases between. The length of the CDR3 is 16 residues. In germline, CDR1 is MNHEY, CDR2 SVGAGI. Study observations and caveats: Alloreactive sequences that could be traced to unstimulated CD4+ memory cells showed a significant reduction under siplizumab. Naive T cells were seen as more diverse than memory cells and as major alloresponse contributors. In siplizumab cultures, the suppressive function of proliferating Tregs remained unconfirmed.

Using immunoSEQ multiplex PCR, the repertoire was profiled, and TCRdb retains in-frame clones only, with some absent. Of 100,000 or so clones listed, approximately 94% were seen once; the top ten hold approximately 1.4%. This clone was counted once. Its matching antigen is unknown. The source is a human donor in good health. This rearrangement joins TRBV6-5 to TRBJ2-2; D is unresolved. Specimen: non-Treg CD4+ T cells sorted from blood. The CDR3 nucleotides are TGTGCCAGCAGTTCCCCAGGTCCCCAGAACACCGGGGAGCTGTTTTTT. Its translation is CASSSPGPQNTGELFF.